What follows are 20 T cell receptor beta chains derived from one specimen sequenced in a study of regulatory T cells in long-lasting Graves disease. Time point defined: newly diagnosed GD, antithyroid drugs for less than 3 months. PBMC RNA was the source of the TCR library. Investigators prepared the TCR beta libraries by applying iRepertoire HTBI primers and Arm-PCR of CDR3 regions. TCRdb independently ran MiXCR on the multiplex PCR reads; one entry per CDR3 protein. There are over 400,000 distinct CDR3 sequences in the sample; around 13% occur only once, and approximately 15% lies in the top ten. A further study also used this sample, focusing on T cells in Graves' hyperthyroidism and ophthalmopathy.

Material: peripheral blood mononuclear cells (PBMCs), obtained at new diagnosis, from a patient treated with antithyroid drugs. Receptors originate from a woman in her forties or fifties with Graves disease.

This clonotype was counted ten times or more. This sequence joins TRBV28 and TRBJ2-1; D might be TRBD2 (6 bases). The CDR3 covers 15 residues. Germline values: CDR1 MDHEN, CDR2 SYDVKM. V gave up 5 bases and J gave up 7 bases, with 18 bases separating them. The DNA of the CDR3 is TGTGCCAGCAGTCGCAATAGCGGAGGTAAAAATGAGCAGTTCTTC. This encodes CASSRNSGGKNEQFF.

The sample holds one count of this clonotype. A read error may account for a junction end that differs from germline. This chain uses TRBV5-1 with TRBJ1-2; 10 bases line up with TRBD1. Per germline, CDR1 SGHRS and CDR2 YFSETQ. CDR3 length: 15 amino acids. The CDR3 is CASSSSTGGEDGYSF. For the CDR3, the DNA is TGCGCCAGCAGCTCCTCGACAGGGGGCGAGGATGGCTACTCCTTC. Full variable domain (remainder filled in from reference TRBV5-1 and TRBJ1-2): KAGVTQTPRYLIKTRGQQVTLSCSPISGHRSVSWYQQTPGQGLQFLFEYFSETQRNKGNFPGRFSGRQFSNSRSEMNVSTLELGDSALYLCASSSSTGGEDGYSFGSGTRLTVV.

This clonotype came up many times. The V and J genes are TRBV5-1 and TRBJ2-3, with TRBD2 matching over 7 bases. V shed 0 bases and J 4 bases; nucleotides not matched to a gene: 8. In germline, CDR1 is SGHRS, CDR2 YFSETQ. This CDR3 has 16 amino acids. The CDR3 nucleotides are TGCGCCAGCAGCTTGGAAGGCGGGAGCCCCCCAGATACGCAGTATTTT. This sequence encodes CASSLEGGSPPDTQYF.

On this clonotype itself: It may be a read error: a sequence one base away is much more abundant. This chain connects TRBV28 to TRBJ2-1, with 7 bases lining up with TRBD1. The CDR3 has 15 amino acids. V trimming: 3 bases; J trimming: 10 bases; junction bases outside the gene matches: 12. Germline V gives CDR1 MDHEN, CDR2 SYDVKM. The CDR3 here is CASSFLTGDPYEQFF. DNA for the CDR3: TGTGCCAGCAGTTTTCTTACAGGGGATCCCTACGAGCAGTTCTTC. Filled out from reference TRBV28 and TRBJ2-1, the complete variable domain reads DVKVTQSSRYLVKRTGEKVFLECVQDMDHENMFWYRQDPGLGLRLIYFSYDVKMKEKGDIPEGYSVSREKKERFSLILESASTNQTSMYLCASSFLTGDPYEQFFGPGTRLTVL.

As concerns this clonotype: Since a much larger clone is just one base distant, this may be a read error. The chain carries TRBV2 and TRBJ2-1; D gene unclear. V shed 3 bases and J shed 9 bases, with 9 bases lying between them. In germline, CDR1 is SNHLY, CDR2 FYNNEI. The CDR3 consists of 12 residues. The CDR3 nucleotides are TGTGCCAGCAGTGAGGATAACAGTGAGCAGTTCTTC. Its protein is CASSEDNSEQFF.

The J gene is TRBJ1-1, the V gene TRBV10-2, with TRBD1 matching 8 bases. The CDR3 is 14 residues long. V gave up 7 bases and J gave up 1 base; unmatched junction bases: 5. CDR1 WSHSY and CDR2 SAAADI come from the germline V gene. CDR3 in DNA: TGCGCCAGCACCCCGGACAGGGCGAACACTGAAGCTTTCTTT. Translated, it gives CASTPDRANTEAFF.

The chain joins TRBV30 to TRBJ1-5, with D perhaps matching TRBD1 (6 bases). CDR3 length: 15 amino acids. Germline CDR1 and CDR2: GTSNPN and SVGIG (reference sequence). The germline V and J ends were trimmed by 1 base and 4 bases, with 14 bases remaining between them. CDR3 residues: CAWSAPGAGNQPQHF. Here the CDR3 DNA reads TGTGCCTGGAGTGCCCCGGGGGCAGGTAATCAGCCCCAGCATTTT.

This clonotype was observed many times. The genes are TRBV3-1 and TRBJ2-1; 10 nucleotides agree with TRBD2. CDR1 LGHDT and CDR2 YNNKEL come from the germline V gene (reference sequence). The CDR3 runs 15 residues. V lost 5 bases and J lost 8; bases outside the gene matches: 9. This CDR3 reads CASSRASGSNYEQFF. The CDR3 DNA sequence: TGTGCCAGCAGCAGGGCTAGCGGGAGTAACTATGAGCAGTTCTTC.

This clonotype was seen only a few times. This chain links TRBV7-9 with TRBJ2-1; tentatively, D is TRBD1 or TRBD2 (6 bases each). This CDR3 has 14 amino acids. V lost 7 bases, J lost 7 bases, and 17 bases lay in between. The V gene's germline CDR1 is SEHNR and CDR2 FQNEAQ (reference sequence). Here the CDR3 DNA reads TGTGCCAGCACGGGGGCGGGAATACATAATGAGCAGTTCTTC. This encodes CASTGAGIHNEQFF.

There are many counts of this clonotype. The rearrangement uses TRBV12-3 or TRBV12-4 and TRBJ2-5; TRBD2 matches 8 bases. The CDR3 length is 16 residues. The V and J ends lost 6 bases and 3 bases, in that order; junction bases with no gene match: 12. The CDR3 protein is CASSPPWREAEETQYF. Here the CDR3 DNA reads TGTGCCAGCAGCCCCCCCTGGCGGGAGGCAGAAGAGACCCAGTACTTC.

This clonotype was seen only a few times. The chain combines TRBV30 with TRBJ2-2; no firm D call. This CDR3 spans 13 amino acids. Trimming stripped 5 bases from V and 6 bases from J, with 13 bases between. Germline V gene sequence: CDR1 GTSNPN, CDR2 SVGIG (reference sequence). The CDR3 nucleotides are TGTGCCTGGTCTGGGCCGTTCCCCGGGGAGCTGTTTTTT. This sequence encodes CAWSGPFPGELFF. The whole variable domain, remainder taken from reference TRBV30 and TRBJ2-2, is SQTIHQWPATLVQPVGSPLSLECTVEGTSNPNLYWYRQAAGRGLQLLFYSVGIGQISSEVPQNLSASRPQDRQFILSSKKLLLSDSGFYLCAWSGPFPGELFFGEGSRLTVL.

This clonotype was observed many times. DNA of the CDR3: TGTGCCAGCAGCTCCGGGAGGGCCCGGGAGCAGTACTTC. Amino acids: CASSSGRAREQYF. This chain links TRBV7-8 with TRBJ2-7, with TRBD2 matching over 8 bases. This CDR3 comprises 13 residues. Trimming took 4 bases from V and 7 from J; bases not matched to a gene: 6. Germline values: CDR1 SGHVS, CDR2 FQNEAQ.

This clonotype was recorded at least ten times. The V gene is TRBV10-3, the J gene TRBJ2-1; 11 bases match TRBD2. V shed 10 bases, J shed 5 bases, and the junction held 22 bases outside the gene matches. The germline CDR1 and CDR2 sequences are ENHRY and SYGVKD. The CDR3 is 19 residues long. Here the CDR3 reads CASKGGTSGNSLGHNEQFF. The CDR3 DNA reads as TGTGCCAGCAAGGGGGGGACTAGCGGCAACTCCTTGGGGCACAATGAGCAGTTCTTC.

V usage is TRBV28 and J usage is TRBJ2-1; tentatively, D is TRBD2 (6 bases). Germline V gene data show CDR1 as MDHEN and CDR2 as SYDVKM. The CDR3 runs 11 residues. V was trimmed by 8 bases and J by 6 bases, leaving 8 bases between them. The CDR3 DNA is TGTGCCAGCGGCGGGACCAATGAGCAGTTCTTC. Its translation is CASGGTNEQFF.

V is TRBV2 and J is TRBJ2-5, with TRBD1 identical over 9 bases. There are 14 residues in the CDR3. Germline V CDR1 and CDR2: SNHLY, FYNNEI. With 3 bases clipped from V and 5 bases from J, the junction kept 4 bases outside the gene matches. In DNA, the CDR3 is TGTGCCAGCAGTGAGATGACAGGGGGGGAGACCCAGTACTTC. Residues: CASSEMTGGETQYF.

Many counts were recorded for this clonotype. The genes are TRBV28 and TRBJ2-1; 9 positions agree with TRBD1. The CDR3 length is 17 residues. Trimming removed 2 bases from V and 2 bases from J; junction bases left unmatched: 7. Per germline, CDR1 MDHEN and CDR2 SYDVKM. This CDR3 reads CASSLMTQGAAYNEQFF. In DNA, the CDR3 is TGTGCCAGCAGTTTAATGACACAGGGGGCGGCCTACAATGAGCAGTTCTTC.

This clonotype has more than one count but fewer than ten. The chain recombines TRBV24-1 with TRBJ2-6; D might be TRBD1 (5 bases). V was pared by 3 bases and J by 1 base, with 9 bases between. Germline loops: CDR1 KGHDR, CDR2 SFDVKD. The CDR3 spans 16 residues. The CDR3 nucleotides read TGTGCCACCAGTGATCACAGGCAATCTGGGGCCAACGTCCTGACTTTC. The encoded protein is CATSDHRQSGANVLTF.

This clonotype was recorded at least ten times. This chain connects TRBV6-1 to TRBJ1-1, with a possible D match to TRBD1 (5 bases). This CDR3 is built from 15 residues. Trimming stripped 4 bases from V and 7 bases from J, with 19 bases between. CDR1 MNHNS and CDR2 SASEGT come from the germline V gene. CDR3 protein: CASSVSGGDQHEAFF. The CDR3 DNA follows: TGTGCCAGCAGTGTCTCGGGGGGGGACCAACATGAAGCTTTCTTT.

This clonotype was observed many times. The chain couples TRBV19 to TRBJ1-1, with TRBD1 identical over 7 bases. There are 13 residues in the CDR3. Trimming took 5 bases from V and 4 from J; bases not matched to a gene: 4. Germline V gives CDR1 LNHDA, CDR2 SQIVND (reference sequence). The CDR3 DNA reads TGTGCCAGTAGTCGACAGGGTCCCACTGAAGCTTTCTTT. Amino acids: CASSRQGPTEAFF. Drawing the rest from reference TRBV19 and TRBJ1-1, the complete variable domain is DGGITQSPKYLFRKEGQNVTLSCEQNLNHDAMYWYRQDPGQGLRLIYYSQIVNDFQKGDIAEGYSVSREKKESFPLTVTSAQKNPTAFYLCASSRQGPTEAFFGQGTRLTVV.

A few counts support this clonotype. The chain has TRBV14 and TRBJ2-1; 10 nucleotides align to TRBD2. The CDR3 extends over 16 amino acids. V dropped 4 bases and J dropped 3; count of bases not matched to a gene: 6. Germline assignment: CDR1 SGHDN and CDR2 FVKESK. CDR3 sequence reads: CASSRRTSGFYNEQFF. CDR3 in DNA: TGTGCCAGCAGCCGACGGACTAGCGGATTCTACAATGAGCAGTTCTTC.